This record concerns one T cell receptor beta chain sequence. Its antigen is unidentified. The sample comes from a study of T-cell memory formation after mild COVID-19. As for the study in general: Largely, the TCR clusters proved donor specific. General observations from the study: Some SARS-CoV-2-responding clones were already detected in memory before infection. From day 15 to 85, contracting clones were balanced between CD4 and CD8, whereas later expanders leaned toward CD4+.

The TCR alpha and TCR beta cDNA libraries, bearing sample barcodes and UMIs, were generated by 5'RACE using constant-segment primers. TCRdb fed the 5' RACE reads into MiXCR, producing one record per CDR3 protein. The table includes approximately 250,000 distinct CDR3 sequences, 15% detected once. The CDR3 has 16 amino acids. Trimming cost V 0 bases and J 6 bases; bases outside gene matches: 6. Germline loops: CDR1 SGDLS, CDR2 YYNGEE. The J gene is TRBJ2-1, the V gene TRBV9, with TRBD1 matching over 10 bases. This receptor was taken from an adult woman who had mild COVID-19 (a few samples of this study predate the infection). Cell type and time point are not known. Sequenced sample: PBMCs or a T cell subset sorted from them (not recorded which). Here the CDR3 DNA reads TGTGCCAGCAGCGTAGTATCGGGACAGGGGCTCAATGAGCAGTTCTTC. It translates to CASSVVSGQGLNEQFF.